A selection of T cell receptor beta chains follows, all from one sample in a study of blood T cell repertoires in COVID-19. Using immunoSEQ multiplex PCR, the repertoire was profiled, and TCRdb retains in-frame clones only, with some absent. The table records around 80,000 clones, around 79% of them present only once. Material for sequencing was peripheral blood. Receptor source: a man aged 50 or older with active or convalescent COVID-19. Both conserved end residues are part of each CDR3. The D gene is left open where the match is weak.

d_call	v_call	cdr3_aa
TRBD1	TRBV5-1	CASRQGENNQPQHF
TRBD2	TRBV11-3	CASSRSLAPNTGELFF
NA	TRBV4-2	CASSQDWGGGFSGETQYF
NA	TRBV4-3	CASSLGGGTEAFF
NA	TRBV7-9	CASSYGTPLSGEQFF
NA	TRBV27	CASRLTGTTATNEKLFF
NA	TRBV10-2	CASTGEGGAGTDTQYF
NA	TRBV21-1	CASSIREGHSNTEAFF
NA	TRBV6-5	CASSRKSNEQYF
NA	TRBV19	CASSKSNTQYF
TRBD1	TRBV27	CASSFLGTGPREQYF
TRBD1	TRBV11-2	CASSYDARQGGNYGYTF